Listed below are T cell receptor beta chains from one sample, sequenced in a study of cytomegalovirus exposure and HLA in healthy donors. The assay was immunoSEQ multiplex PCR, and TCRdb's table has in-frame clones only and misses some. Of around 59,000 clones listed, about four fifths were seen once; the top ten hold around 4.2%. The sequenced material came from PBMCs. The receptors stem from a woman aged 40 to 50 in good health and CMV-seronegative. The CDR3 runs from the conserved cysteine through the conserved F or W. The order of the fields is CDR3 protein, D gene, clone size, CDR3 length, V gene. The D gene is left open where the match is weak. Not every row has a clone size; where given, it reads once, few, many or a size class.

cdr3_aa: CAWSIAGSGELFF
d_call: NA
clone_size: NA
cdr3_length: 13
v_call: TRBV30

cdr3_aa: CASRLAENYNEQFF
d_call: NA
clone_size: NA
cdr3_length: 14
v_call: TRBV5-6

cdr3_aa: CSVTGLVNTEAFF
d_call: NA
clone_size: NA
cdr3_length: 13
v_call: TRBV29-1

cdr3_aa: CASSPLGLAGGRDKNIQYF
d_call: TRBD2
clone_size: NA
cdr3_length: 19
v_call: TRBV28

cdr3_aa: CASSQAGTGSANEQFF
d_call: TRBD1
clone_size: NA
cdr3_length: 16
v_call: TRBV14

cdr3_aa: CASSSLNTGELFF
d_call: NA
clone_size: NA
cdr3_length: 13
v_call: TRBV27

cdr3_aa: CASSKGRDFNEAFF
d_call: NA
clone_size: once
cdr3_length: 14
v_call: TRBV19

cdr3_aa: CASSASGQGSTDTQYF
d_call: TRBD1
clone_size: few
cdr3_length: 16
v_call: TRBV9

cdr3_aa: CASSSKGGQPQHF
d_call: NA
clone_size: NA
cdr3_length: 13
v_call: TRBV7-3

cdr3_aa: CASTQGGQGHSYGYTF
d_call: TRBD1
clone_size: NA
cdr3_length: 16
v_call: TRBV9